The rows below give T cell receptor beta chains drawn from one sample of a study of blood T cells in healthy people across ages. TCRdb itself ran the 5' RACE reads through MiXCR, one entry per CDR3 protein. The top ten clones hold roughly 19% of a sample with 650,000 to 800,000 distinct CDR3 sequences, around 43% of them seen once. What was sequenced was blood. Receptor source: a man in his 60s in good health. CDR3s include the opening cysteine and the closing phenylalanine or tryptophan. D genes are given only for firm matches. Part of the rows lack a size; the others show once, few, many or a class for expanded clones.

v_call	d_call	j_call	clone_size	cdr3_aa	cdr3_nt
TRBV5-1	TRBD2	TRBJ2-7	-	CASSLGLAGGRSSYERYF	TGCGCCAGCAGCTTGGGACTAGCGGGAGGCCGAAGCTCCTACGAGCGGTACTTC
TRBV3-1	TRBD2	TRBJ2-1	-	CASSQGTSGVYEQFF	TGTGCCAGCAGCCAAGGGACTAGCGGGGTTTATGAGCAGTTCTTC
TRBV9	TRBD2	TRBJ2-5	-	CASSVGRGEVDPTQYF	TGTGCCAGCAGCGTAGGCCGGGGGGAGGTCGATCCGACCCAGTACTTC
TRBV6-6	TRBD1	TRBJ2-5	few	CASSYARDRGGEQYF	TGTGCCAGCAGTTACGCGCGGGACAGGGGAGGGGAGCAGTACTTC
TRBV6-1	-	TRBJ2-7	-	CASSEGQTSYEQYF	TGTGCCAGCAGTGAAGGGCAGACTTCCTACGAGCAGTACTTC
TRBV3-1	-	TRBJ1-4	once	CASSQDSNEKLFF	TGTGCCAGCAGCCAAGACAGCAATGAAAAACTGTTTTTT
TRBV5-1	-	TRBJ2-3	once	CASSWETETDTQYF	TGCGCCAGCAGCTGGGAGACTGAAACAGATACGCAGTATTTT
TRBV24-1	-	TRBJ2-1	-	CATSEDGVLGEQFF	TGTGCCACCAGTGAGGACGGAGTTTTGGGTGAGCAGTTCTTC
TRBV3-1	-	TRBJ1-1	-	CASSHGGGTMNTEAFF	TGTGCCAGCAGCCATGGAGGAGGTACAATGAACACTGAAGCTTTCTTT
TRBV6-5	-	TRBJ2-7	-	CASSYRGYTYEQYF	TGTGCCAGCAGTTACAGGGGGTACACCTACGAGCAGTACTTC
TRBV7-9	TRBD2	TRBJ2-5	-	CASSEQTSGETQYF	TGTGCCAGCAGCGAACAGACTAGCGGAGAGACCCAGTACTTC
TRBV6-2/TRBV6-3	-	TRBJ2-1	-	CASSYYGNEQFF	TGTGCCAGCAGTTATTACGGGAATGAGCAGTTCTTC
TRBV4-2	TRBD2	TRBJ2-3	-	CASSPLWGGRDTDTQYF	TGTGCCAGCAGCCCACTATGGGGGGGGAGAGACACAGATACGCAGTATTTT
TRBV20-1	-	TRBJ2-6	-	CSARVEGFGANVLTF	TGCAGTGCTAGGGTCGAGGGTTTTGGGGCCAACGTCCTGACTTTC
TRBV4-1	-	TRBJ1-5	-	CASSQVAQIGNQPQHF	TGCGCCAGCAGCCAAGTAGCCCAGATAGGCAATCAGCCCCAGCATTTT
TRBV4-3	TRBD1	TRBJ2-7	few	CASSQDMDRGRAYEQYF	TGCGCCAGCAGCCAAGACATGGACAGGGGACGAGCCTACGAGCAGTACTTC
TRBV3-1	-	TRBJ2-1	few	CASSQDILAGSNEQFF	TGTGCCAGCAGCCAAGATATCCTAGCAGGGTCCAATGAGCAGTTCTTC
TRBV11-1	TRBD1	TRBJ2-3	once	CASSPVGQNTDTQYF	TGTGCCAGCAGCCCTGTGGGACAGAACACAGATACGCAGTATTTT
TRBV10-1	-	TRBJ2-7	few	CASSDGGMAEQYF	TGCGCCAGCAGCGACGGTGGGATGGCCGAGCAGTACTTC
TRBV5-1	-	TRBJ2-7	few	CASSPGGRSYEQYF	TGTGCCAGCAGCCCGGGGGGCAGGTCCTACGAGCAGTACTTC
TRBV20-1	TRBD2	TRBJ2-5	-	CSTSPIAGQETQYF	TGCAGTACGTCCCCGATAGCGGGGCAAGAGACCCAGTACTTC
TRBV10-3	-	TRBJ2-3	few	CAIKPQVVDTQYF	TGTGCCATCAAGCCCCAGGTCGTAGATACGCAGTATTTT
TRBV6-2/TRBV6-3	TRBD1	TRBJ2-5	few	CASTLIPGQGLQGETQYF	TGTGCCAGCACCTTAATCCCGGGACAGGGACTACAAGGGGAGACCCAGTACTTC
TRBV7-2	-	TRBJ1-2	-	CASSLEGGIGGYTF	TGTGCCAGCAGCTTAGAAGGGGGTATTGGCGGCTACACCTTC
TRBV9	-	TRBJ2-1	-	CASSVGVDHNEQFF	TGTGCCAGCAGCGTAGGGGTGGACCACAATGAGCAGTTCTTC
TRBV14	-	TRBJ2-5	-	CASSQELSGNEQYF	TGTGCCAGCAGCCAAGAGCTCTCGGGCAATGAGCAGTACTTC
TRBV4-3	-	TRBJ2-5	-	CASSQDLYRKETQYF	TGCGCCAGCAGCCAAGATCTTTATAGGAAAGAGACCCAGTACTTC
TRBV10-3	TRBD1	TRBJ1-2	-	CAIRLDREVPYGYTF	TGTGCCATCAGATTGGACAGGGAAGTACCCTATGGCTACACCTTC
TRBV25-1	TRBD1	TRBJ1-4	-	CASSSGTVALFREKLFF	TGTGCCAGCAGTTCCGGGACAGTTGCTTTGTTTCGTGAAAAACTGTTTTTT
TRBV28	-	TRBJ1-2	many	CASSPLGLYGYTF	TGTGCCAGCAGCCCTTTGGGGCTCTATGGCTACACCTTC
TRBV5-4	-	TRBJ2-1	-	CASSLQGPYNEQFF	TGTGCCAGCAGCTTGCAGGGACCCTACAATGAGCAGTTCTTC
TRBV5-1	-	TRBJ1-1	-	CASSLTGISEAFF	TGCGCCAGCAGCTTAACAGGGATTTCGGAAGCTTTCTTT
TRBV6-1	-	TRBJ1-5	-	CASKGQGGGNQPQHF	TGTGCCAGCAAGGGGCAGGGCGGGGGCAATCAGCCCCAGCATTTT
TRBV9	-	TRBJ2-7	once	CASSVASNQIYEQYF	TGTGCCAGCAGCGTAGCAAGCAATCAAATTTACGAGCAGTACTTC
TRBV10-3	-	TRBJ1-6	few	CAISEEALSPLHF	TGTGCCATCAGTGAAGAGGCCTTATCACCCCTCCACTTT
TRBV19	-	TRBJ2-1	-	CASSPRGAEQFF	TGTGCCAGTAGTCCACGTGGGGCGGAGCAGTTCTTC
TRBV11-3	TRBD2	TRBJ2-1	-	CASSYSSGPYNEQFF	TGTGCCAGCAGTTATTCTAGCGGGCCCTACAATGAGCAGTTCTTC
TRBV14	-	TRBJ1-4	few	CASSQDWPNEKLFF	TGTGCCAGCAGCCAAGATTGGCCTAATGAAAAACTGTTTTTT
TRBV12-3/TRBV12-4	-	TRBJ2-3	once	CASSFNPGTRNTDTQYF	TGTGCCAGCAGTTTCAACCCCGGGACGAGGAACACAGATACGCAGTATTTT
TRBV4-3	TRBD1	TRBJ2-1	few	CASSQGTGVNEQFF	TGCGCCAGCAGCCAAGGGACAGGGGTTAATGAGCAGTTCTTC
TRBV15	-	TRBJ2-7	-	CATSRVVRGEQYF	TGTGCCACCAGCAGAGTAGTACGGGGCGAGCAGTACTTC
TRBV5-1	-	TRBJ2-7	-	CASSWQPSSYEQYF	TGCGCCAGCAGCTGGCAGCCAAGCTCCTACGAGCAGTACTTC
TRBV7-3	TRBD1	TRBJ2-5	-	CASSMTGGQETQYF	TGTGCCAGCAGCATGACAGGGGGACAAGAGACCCAGTACTTC
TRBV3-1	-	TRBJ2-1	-	CASSQRASLYNEQFF	TGTGCCAGCAGCCAACGGGCGAGTTTGTACAATGAGCAGTTCTTC
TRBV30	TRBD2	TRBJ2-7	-	CAWRGTTDEQYF	TGTGCCTGGAGAGGGACTACCGACGAGCAGTACTTC
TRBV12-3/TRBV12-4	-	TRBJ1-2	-	CASSLRANYGYTF	TGTGCCAGCAGTTTAAGGGCAAACTATGGCTACACCTTC
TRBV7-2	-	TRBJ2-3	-	CASSLAGAGGDTQYF	TGTGCCAGCAGCTTAGCGGGGGCCGGAGGAGATACGCAGTATTTT
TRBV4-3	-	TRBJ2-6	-	CASSQAPGPNSGANVLTF	TGCGCCAGCAGCCAAGCCCCGGGACCGAACTCTGGGGCCAACGTCCTGACTTTC
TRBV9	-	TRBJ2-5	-	CASTRAATEETQYF	TGTGCCAGCACAAGAGCGGCTACCGAGGAGACCCAGTACTTC
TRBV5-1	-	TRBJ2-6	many	CASSVSSGANVLTF	TGCGCCAGCAGCGTCTCCTCTGGGGCCAACGTCCTGACTTTC
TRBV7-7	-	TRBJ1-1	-	CASSLNLGTEAFF	TGTGCTAGCAGCTTAAACCTCGGGACAGAAGCTTTCTTT
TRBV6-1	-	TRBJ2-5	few	CASRLPGPPEQYF	TGTGCCAGCAGGCTTCCGGGACCGCCCGAGCAGTACTTT
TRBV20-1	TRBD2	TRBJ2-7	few	CSARDSTSGADEQYF	TGCAGTGCTAGAGATTCCACTAGCGGGGCCGACGAGCAGTACTTC
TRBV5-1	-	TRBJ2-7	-	CASSRVGPPYEQYF	TGCGCCAGCAGCCGGGTTGGGCCCCCCTACGAGCAGTACTTC
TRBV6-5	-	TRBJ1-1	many	CASSMGPQNTEAFF	TGTGCCAGCAGTATGGGACCGCAGAACACTGAAGCTTTCTTT
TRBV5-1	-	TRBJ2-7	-	CASSFGQPLSYEQYF	TGCGCCAGCAGCTTCGGTCAGCCCCTCTCCTACGAGCAGTACTTC
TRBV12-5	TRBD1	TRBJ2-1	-	CASGPGQGDNEQFF	TGTGCTAGTGGTCCGGGACAGGGGGACAATGAGCAGTTCTTC
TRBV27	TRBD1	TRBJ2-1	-	CASSPRRGTGVNEQFF	TGTGCCAGCAGTCCCAGGAGGGGGACAGGGGTAAATGAGCAGTTCTTC
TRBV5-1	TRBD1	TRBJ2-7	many	CASSPTGSYEQYF	TGTGCCAGCAGTCCGACAGGGTCCTACGAGCAGTACTTC
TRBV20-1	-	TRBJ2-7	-	CSAPDDRGSYNEQYF	TGCAGTGCCCCGGACGACCGTGGGTCTTACAATGAGCAGTACTTC